This TCR beta chain is drawn from a study of vaccination and CD4 T cells after COVID-19. Whole-study results and caveats: Convalescent patients' clones that were vaccine-specific were spike mono-reactive in 304 of 307 cases.

Per the germline V gene, CDR1 is SGHVS and CDR2 is FQNEAQ. V dropped 5 bases and J dropped 2 bases, with 10 bases sitting between them. The length of the CDR3 is 14 residues. The assay that was used to sequence DNA from cultured CD4+ T cells was the Oncomine TCR Beta short-read assay. TCRdb re-analysed the PCR reads in MiXCR, keeping a single row per CDR3 protein. The sample lists over 10,000 distinct CDR3 sequences; approximately 57% were seen once. Treatment defined: approximately 9-day PBMC culture with coronavirus spike peptide pools or control peptides (ViraFEST assay). ViraFEST relied on peptide pools to expand antigen-specific T cells; the TCRs were sequenced afterward. This clonotype was detected only a few times. The antigen is not known.

This clonotype was obtained from a human donor who had recovered from COVID-19. Specimen: CD4+ T cells from blood, cultured in vitro. The chain has TRBV7-8 and TRBJ1-5, with D hard to call. Here the CDR3 DNA reads TGTGCCAGCAGCCAGTTGGTAGGCAATCAGCCCCAGCATTTT. It codes for CASSQLVGNQPQHF. Full variable domain (remainder filled in from reference TRBV7-8 and TRBJ1-5): GAGVSQSPRYKVAKRGQDVALRCDPISGHVSLFWYQQALGQGPEFLTYFQNEAQLDKSGLPSDRFFAERPEGSVSTLKIQRTQQEDSAVYLCASSQLVGNQPQHFGDGTRLSIL.